This T cell receptor (beta chain) was documented in a study of a mutant IDH1 vaccine in newly diagnosed glioma. Study overall: Of the patients given treatment, about 62% were male and approximately 40% were female, and a mean age of around 38 years was recorded. Every participant had undergone radiotherapy, temozolomide, or both before, and most underwent both.

Assay: immunoSEQ multiplex PCR; the TCRdb copy retains only in-frame clones and omits some. The data contain about 67,000 clones, around 82% of them singletons. Time point of the sample: week 23, last vaccination. Each dose delivered 300 ug of mutant IDH1 20-mer peptide subcutaneously with imiquimod. Germline-derived CDR1 and CDR2 are SQVTM and ANQGSEA. After removal of 4 bases from V and 3 bases from J, the junction contained 4 bases not matched to a gene. The CDR3 contains 14 residues. As for this clone: Its matching antigen is unknown.

The specimen was PBMCs, collected from a glioma patient whose treatment included an IDH1 peptide vaccine. V gene TRBV29-1 combines with J gene TRBJ2-3, with 10 bases that match TRBD1. The source is a man aged 18 to 29 with glioma. CDR3 region: CSVGDRGGTDTQYF. CDR3 in DNA: TGCAGCGTTGGGGACAGGGGAGGGACAGATACGCAGTATTTT.